Detailed here is one T cell receptor (beta chain). Its cognate antigen is unknown. This entry is derived from a study of T cell responses to AZD1222 COVID-19 vaccine. Study conclusions and caveats: Clonal diversity may have been underestimated in mostly white British donors. Spike-specific TCRs gained breadth and depth after people received two AZD1222 doses.

The method was immunoSEQ multiplex PCR; TCRdb's version includes in-frame clones alone and lacks a portion of them. The table includes some 170,000 clones, 85% to 90% detected once. Trimming took 3 bases from V and 0 from J, leaving 12 bases between them. The germline V gene has CDR1 SGHTA and CDR2 FQGNSA. This CDR3 has 15 amino acids. The receptor's source is an adult in good health. The sample in question was peripheral blood, obtained on day 0 of AZD1222 vaccination. V and J are TRBV7-2 and TRBJ2-7; D remains unclear. In DNA, the CDR3 is TGTGCCAGCAGCTTGAGTGCGGCGAGCTCCTACGAGCAGTACTTC. This codes for CASSLSAASSYEQYF. The full variable domain, with the rest looked up from reference TRBV7-2 and TRBJ2-7, is GAGVSQSPSNKVTEKGKDVELRCDPISGHTALYWYRQSLGQGLEFLIYFQGNSAPDKSGLPSDRFSAERTGGSVSTLTIQRTQQEDSAVYLCASSLSAASSYEQYFGPGTRLTVT.